These T cell receptor beta chains were read from a single sample in a study of T cell responses to AZD1222 COVID-19 vaccine. Method: immunoSEQ multiplex PCR; TCRdb's copy keeps in-frame clones and lacks some. The repertoire holds tens of thousands of clones, approximately 90% seen once, with 22% in the top ten. The sample was peripheral blood, taken on day 0 of AZD1222 vaccination. These receptors came from an adult in good health. Each CDR3 is given with its conserved first and last residue. A D gene is named only where the DNA matches it firmly. Some rows have no size entry. The others give once, few or many, or a class for an expanded clone.

D,J,V,size,DNA,CDR3
-,TRBJ2-4,TRBV29-1,-,TGCAGCGTTGGCGATCAGAAAAACATTCAGTACTTC,CSVGDQKNIQYF
-,TRBJ1-3,TRBV7-9,-,TGTGCCAGCAAATCAACGGGCTCTGGAAACACCATATATTTT,CASKSTGSGNTIYF
-,TRBJ1-1,TRBV4-1,-,TGCGCCAGCAGCCCCTGGGGGAGGACGACTGAAGCTTTCTTT,CASSPWGRTTEAFF
-,TRBJ1-1,TRBV6-6,-,TGTGCCAGCATCGAGCCGGCTGAAGCTTTCTTT,CASIEPAEAFF
-,TRBJ1-1,TRBV29-1,-,TGCAGCGTAGTCCCGAACACTGAAGCTTTCTTT,CSVVPNTEAFF
-,TRBJ1-4,TRBV21-1,-,TGTGCCAGCTATACACGGGCAACTAATGAAAAACTGTTTTTT,CASYTRATNEKLFF
-,TRBJ1-1,TRBV10-3,-,TGTGCCATCAGCCAACAGGAAAGAGGCACTGAAGCTTTCTTT,CAISQQERGTEAFF
TRBD1,TRBJ2-1,TRBV5-4,-,TGTGCCAGCAGCTCCGGGACAGGGGGCAATGAGCAGTTCTTC,CASSSGTGGNEQFF
-,TRBJ1-1,TRBV18,-,TGTGCCAGCTCCCCGCTAAGGTCCCGTGTCGGCACTGAAGCTTTCTTT,CASSPLRSRVGTEAFF
-,TRBJ2-1,TRBV4-3,-,TGCGCCAGCAGCCAAGAATTCTTCCGGAATCCACCGTTCTTC,CASSQEFFRNPPFF
TRBD1,TRBJ2-7,TRBV9,-,TGTGCCAGCAGCGTAGGGTTAGGACAGGGAGATAGCAACGAGCAGTACTTC,CASSVGLGQGDSNEQYF
TRBD2,TRBJ2-1,TRBV27,-,TGTGCCAGCAGTTTAGGGTGGGAGGGAAACTTGGGTGAGCAGTTCTTC,CASSLGWEGNLGEQFF
-,TRBJ1-6,TRBV28,-,TGTGCCAGCAGCACAAAACCGAACTATAATTCACCCCTCCACTTT,CASSTKPNYNSPLHF
-,TRBJ1-5,TRBV12-3/TRBV12-4,-,TGTGCCAGCAGCCGGGGGAGGCAGCCCCAGCATTTT,CASSRGRQPQHF
-,TRBJ1-3,TRBV28,-,TGTGCCAGCCGGGGGACTGGAAACACCATATATTTT,CASRGTGNTIYF
TRBD1,TRBJ2-6,TRBV10-3,few,TGTGCCATATCACCCGGGACAGGGGAAACTGGGGCCAACGTCCTGACTTTC,CAISPGTGETGANVLTF
TRBD1,TRBJ1-2,TRBV10-3,-,TGTGCCATCAGCCGAGACAGGGTAGGCAGCTATGGCTACACCTTC,CAISRDRVGSYGYTF
TRBD1,TRBJ2-3,TRBV9,-,TGTGCCAGCAGCGCCGGGACAGGGTTATCGGATACGCAGTATTTT,CASSAGTGLSDTQYF
-,TRBJ1-2,TRBV13,-,TGTGCCACCGGCGGCCGACGATCTAACTATGGCTACACCTTC,CATGGRRSNYGYTF
TRBD2,TRBJ2-5,TRBV7-6,-,TGTGCCAGCAGCCTCGGGAGGTCAGAGACCCAGTACTTC,CASSLGRSETQYF
-,TRBJ2-3,TRBV5-1,-,TGCGCCAGCAGCCGGGGAGGAACCCCTAGCACAGATACGCAGTATTTT,CASSRGGTPSTDTQYF
-,TRBJ2-3,TRBV5-8,-,TGTGCCAGCAGCTTGGGCCGGACTGGCACAGATACGCAGTATTTT,CASSLGRTGTDTQYF
-,TRBJ2-3,TRBV2,-,TGTGCCAGCAGGGGGTACACAGATACGCAGTATTTT,CASRGYTDTQYF
-,TRBJ1-3,TRBV30,-,TGTGCCTGGACAGGCTCTGGAAACACCATATATTTT,CAWTGSGNTIYF
-,TRBJ2-7,TRBV19,-,TGTGCCAGTAGTATAAACTTCCTCCGGGACGCTTTGTACGAGCAGTACTTC,CASSINFLRDALYEQYF
-,TRBJ1-2,TRBV6-4,-,TGTGCCAGCAGTGACTCGAAAAGTTCTGGGAACTATGGCTACACCTTC,CASSDSKSSGNYGYTF
-,TRBJ2-7,TRBV27,-,TGTGCCAGCAGGGCGGGACAGCCTCCTACGAGTCAGTACTTC,CASRAGQPPTSQYF
-,TRBJ1-2,TRBV7-9,-,TGTGCCAGCAGCCGGGACGGGACTAACTATGGCTACACCTTC,CASSRDGTNYGYTF
-,TRBJ1-5,TRBV3-1/TRBV3-2,-,TGTGCCAGCAGCCAAGGAGTGGATAGCAATCAGCCCCAGCATTTT,CASSQGVDSNQPQHF
-,TRBJ1-1,TRBV28,-,TGTGCCAGCAGTTTAGGTTGGACTGAAGCTTTCTTT,CASSLGWTEAFF